The next 8 T cell receptor beta chains were all read from a single sample in a study of response to subunit inactivated influenza vaccine. TCRdb used MiXCR to reprocess the RT-PCR reads, holding one entry per CDR3 protein. The sample lists over 750,000 distinct CDR3 sequences, roughly 20% occurring once. Here the sequenced sample was PBMCs from blood, taken 4 to 6 days after vaccination. The source is a man aged 50 to 60 who received an inactivated influenza vaccine.

This sequence joins TRBV12-3 or TRBV12-4 and TRBJ2-2, with D unresolved. V lost 1 base and J lost 6, with 6 bases in between. The CDR3 consists of 13 residues. The CDR3 spells CASSLGVAGELFF. CDR3 bases: TGTGCCAGCAGTTTAGGCGTAGCCGGGGAGCTGTTTTTT.

This clonotype occurred a few times. The rearrangement links TRBV28 to TRBJ2-4; maybe TRBD2 (6 bases). The CDR3 spans 20 residues. V was clipped by 7 bases and J by 0 bases, with 28 bases between them. Germline loops: CDR1 MDHEN, CDR2 SYDVKM. CDR3 sequence (DNA): TGTGCCAGCACAAGCCCACTAGCAGCGGGTGTGGATATAGCCAAAAACATTCAGTACTTC. Translation: CASTSPLAAGVDIAKNIQYF.

The chain joins TRBV6-2 or TRBV6-3 to TRBJ1-6, with D uncertain. Germline-derived CDR1 and CDR2 are MNHEY and SVGEGT. The CDR3 contains 17 residues. V lost 0 bases and J 1 base, leaving 10 bases between the germline ends. The CDR3 loop reads CASSYSASQSYNSPLHF. For the CDR3, the DNA is TGTGCCAGCAGTTACTCGGCCAGCCAATCCTATAATTCACCCCTCCACTTT.

This clonotype has a handful of counts. The chain couples TRBV6-5 to TRBJ2-7, with 7 bases that match TRBD1. V lost 2 bases, J lost 3 bases, and 4 bases stayed unmatched. This CDR3 is 14 amino acids long. Per the germline V gene, CDR1 is MNHEY and CDR2 is SVGAGI. CDR3 bases: TGTGCCAGCAGTTACGGCAGGGGGTACTACGAGCAGTACTTC. It specifies CASSYGRGYYEQYF.

The V call is TRBV25-1, the J call TRBJ2-7, with no clear D. Germline V gene lookup returns CDR1 MGHDK and CDR2 SYGVNS. CDR3 length equals 13 residues. Trimming took off 1 base at V and 4 bases at J, with 8 bases between the two ends. The CDR3 reads CASSELAGYEQYF. The CDR3 nucleotides read TGTGCCAGCAGTGAATTAGCTGGGTACGAGCAGTACTTC.

V gene TRBV25-1 combines with J gene TRBJ2-5; 8 bases match TRBD2. The CDR3 loop spans 13 amino acids. The V and J ends lost 4 bases and 5 bases, in that order; junction bases with no gene match: 3. CDR1 is MGHDK and CDR2 is SYGVNS in the germline V gene. The CDR3 DNA reads TGTGCCAGCAGTGTCGGGGGGGCCGAGACCCAGTACTTC. As protein: CASSVGGAETQYF.

The chain links TRBV20-1 to TRBJ1-1; D is unresolved. V dropped 5 bases and J dropped 0 bases, with 16 bases sitting between them. The CDR3 totals 15 residues. CDR1 is DFQATT and CDR2 is SNEGSKA in the germline V gene (reference sequence). CDR3 nucleotide sequence: TGCAGTGCTCGCCCCGTCAGTACGATGAACACTGAAGCTTTCTTT. Translating it yields CSARPVSTMNTEAFF.

This chain connects TRBV5-1 to TRBJ2-1, with 10 bases identical to TRBD1. V was pared by 4 bases and J by 10 bases, with 5 bases of the junction left unmatched. This CDR3 is 13 amino acids long. The V gene's germline CDR1 is SGHRS and CDR2 YFSETQ. CDR3 in amino acids: CASSTGQGIEQFF. The CDR3 nucleotides are TGCGCCAGCAGCACGGGACAGGGGATCGAGCAGTTCTTC.